This T cell receptor beta chain was documented in a study of OX40 agonist ivuxolimab in advanced cancers. As for the study more broadly: Ivuxolimab was a fully human IgG2 agonistic monoclonal antibody targeting the costimulatory receptor OX40 (CD134). Intravenous ivuxolimab was administered to patients every 2 weeks at six dose levels: 0.01, 0.1, 0.3, 1.5, 3 and 10 mg/kg. Of the 50 to 55 patients in dose escalation, around 19 had hepatocellular carcinoma, some 15 had melanoma, 9 had renal cell carcinoma and 9 had head and neck cancer. The dose-escalation cohort was around 83% male with a mean age of roughly 62 years, ranging from roughly 20 to 80. Patients were allowed to have had prior anti-PD-1, anti-PD-L1 or anti-CTLA-4 therapy, and approximately 40% of the dose-escalation patients had been treated with checkpoint inhibitors. Partial responses occurred in three dose-escalation patients, of whom one had hepatocellular carcinoma and two had cutaneous melanoma. Peripheral TCRbeta sequencing aimed to test whether ivuxolimab altered TCR sequence diversity and caused clonal T-cell expansion. The monotherapy dose-escalation portion (N ≈ 50 patients) of the phase I ivuxolimab trial is reported in the paper.

Overall study outcomes, separate from this receptor: On average, CD8+ T cells showed more expanded clones than CD4+ T cells after ivuxolimab. At doses from 0.1 to 3.0 mg/kg, clonal expansion was seen in both CD4+ and CD8+ blood T cells between baseline and week 6. The antigen specificity of the clonally expanded peripheral T cells was not determined. In the 0.1-3.0 mg/kg groups, partial responders were among the patients with the lowest normalized peripheral clonal expansion, particularly in CD8+ T cells. Low levels of normalized T-cell clonal expansion were also seen in some patients who did not respond.

The trial excluded patients who had a history of autoimmune disease or were on systemic immunosuppression. Peripheral blood for TCR sequencing was collected from all dose cohorts at baseline, on cycle 4 day 1, and on cycle 7 day 1. The samples were drawn from a first-in-human, open-label, multicenter phase I dose-escalation trial of ivuxolimab. The trial enrolled adults with locally advanced or metastatic head and neck squamous cell, hepatocellular, melanoma or renal cell carcinoma. CD4+ and CD8+ T cells were sorted separately from peripheral blood before TCR sequencing. For this clone: The specificity of this receptor is unknown. No base-level quality is on record; no much larger clone is a single base apart.

Sequences MNHEY (CDR1) and SMNVEV (CDR2) are obtained from the germline V gene (reference sequence). The V end loses 3 bases and the J end loses 3 bases, and a stretch of 3 bases separates them. CDR3 length: 13 amino acids, cysteine to phenylalanine. The kept DNA is CDR3 alone, 39 bases in frame from the first base. To sequence the TCRbeta CDR3 region, genomic DNA was isolated from the sorted cells. The immunoSEQ Assay was used to sequence the TCRbeta CDR3 regions. In its TCRdb copy, this immuneACCESS table keeps in-frame sequences only and misses some clones. Where compared with another copy, unresolved V genes explain less than half of these, and the others have no known cause. In this sample the table shows some 41,000 clones, approximately 90% of which occur a single time. Of the sample, approximately 13% falls within the top ten clones.

This clonotype originated in an adult with an advanced solid tumor such as melanoma, head and neck, liver or kidney cancer. Material: CD4+ or CD8+ T cells sorted from blood, obtained in a trial of the OX40 agonist ivuxolimab. The receptor chain draws on TRBV27 and TRBJ2-6; confidence is insufficient to name the D gene. The CDR3 region: CASSFFGANVLTF. The DNA sequence reads TGTGCCAGCAGTTTTTTTGGGGCCAACGTCCTGACTTTC.